The TCR beta chain under discussion was sequenced for a study of shared clonotypes between healthy human individuals. The CDR3 covers 14 residues. Germline values: CDR1 MNHEY, CDR2 SVGAGI. V was pared by 2 bases and J by 2 bases, with 7 bases between. In regard to this clone: Its antigen is unidentified.

Generated by immunoSEQ multiplex PCR, the TCRdb table keeps only in-frame clones and is missing some. The sample records around 510,000 clones, 95% to 96% being singletons. Study results and limitations: The rarefaction results pointed to incomplete sorted-subset sequencing despite large depth.

Among the donors, all were Caucasian adults who lived in Nashville, Tennessee. Sequencing used naive CD4+ T cells sorted from blood. Described subset: CD45RA+ positively selected. This receptor was identified in a woman in her thirties in good health. This rearrangement joins TRBV6-5 to TRBJ2-1; D not resolved. The CDR3 DNA is TGTGCCAGCAGTTACGGTCGGACCTACAATGAGCAGTTCTTC. Translating it yields CASSYGRTYNEQFF.